This T cell receptor (beta chain) appears in the sequencing data of a study of blood T cell repertoires in COVID-19. About the research overall: Specimens from acute and convalescent COVID-19 originated in the United States, Italy and Spain.

Assay: immunoSEQ multiplex PCR; the TCRdb copy retains only in-frame clones and omits some. This sample has 160,000 or so clones, with roughly 87% found just once. This clone has just a few counts. Specimen: PBMCs or T cells enriched from blood (not recorded which). The clonotype was recovered from a human donor with acute COVID-19. The donor label of this sample is uncertain.

In DNA, the CDR3 is TGTGCCAGCAGTTGGACAGGGCCCCATGGCTACACCTTC. Translated, it gives CASSWTGPHGYTF. This chain uses TRBV2 with TRBJ1-2, with 8 bases lining up with TRBD1. V gave up 5 bases and J gave up 6 bases; unmatched junction bases: 5. CDR3 size: 13 residues. Germline V gives CDR1 SNHLY, CDR2 FYNNEI.